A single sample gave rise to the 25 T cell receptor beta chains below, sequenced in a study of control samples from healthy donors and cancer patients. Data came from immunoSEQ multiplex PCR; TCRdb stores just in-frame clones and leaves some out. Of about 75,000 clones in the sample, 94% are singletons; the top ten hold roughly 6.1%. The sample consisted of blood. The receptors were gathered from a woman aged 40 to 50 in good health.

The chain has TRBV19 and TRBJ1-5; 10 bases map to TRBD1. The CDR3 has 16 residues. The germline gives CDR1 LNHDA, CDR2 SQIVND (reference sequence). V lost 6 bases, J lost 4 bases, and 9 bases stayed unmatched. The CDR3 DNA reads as TGTGCCAGTAGGTACGGACAGGGGGTTATTAATCAGCCCCAGCATTTT. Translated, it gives CASRYGQGVINQPQHF.

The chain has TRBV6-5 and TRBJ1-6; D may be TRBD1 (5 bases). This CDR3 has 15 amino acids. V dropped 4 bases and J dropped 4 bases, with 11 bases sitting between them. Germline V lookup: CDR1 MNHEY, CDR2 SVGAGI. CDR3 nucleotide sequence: TGTGCCAGCAGTTCCCCGACAGATTATAATTCACCCCTCCACTTT. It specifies CASSSPTDYNSPLHF.

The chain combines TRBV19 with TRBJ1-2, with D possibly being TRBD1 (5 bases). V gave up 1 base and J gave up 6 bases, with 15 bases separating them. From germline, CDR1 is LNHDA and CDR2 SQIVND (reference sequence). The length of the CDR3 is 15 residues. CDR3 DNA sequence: TGTGCCAGTAGTATAGGCGACAGAAGCTTGGATGGCTACACCTTC. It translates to CASSIGDRSLDGYTF.

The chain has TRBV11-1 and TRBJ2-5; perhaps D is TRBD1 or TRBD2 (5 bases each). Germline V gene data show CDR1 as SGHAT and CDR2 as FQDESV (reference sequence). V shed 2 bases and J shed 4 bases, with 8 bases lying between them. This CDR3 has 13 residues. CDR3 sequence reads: CASSLSGGETQYF. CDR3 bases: TGTGCCAGCAGCTTAAGTGGGGGAGAGACCCAGTACTTC.

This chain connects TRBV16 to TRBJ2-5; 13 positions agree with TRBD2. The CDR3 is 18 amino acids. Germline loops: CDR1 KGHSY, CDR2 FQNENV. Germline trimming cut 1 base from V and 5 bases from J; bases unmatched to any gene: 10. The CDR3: CASSQFPGLAGNTETQYF. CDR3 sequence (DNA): TGTGCCAGCAGCCAATTCCCGGGACTAGCGGGAAATACGGAGACCCAGTACTTC.

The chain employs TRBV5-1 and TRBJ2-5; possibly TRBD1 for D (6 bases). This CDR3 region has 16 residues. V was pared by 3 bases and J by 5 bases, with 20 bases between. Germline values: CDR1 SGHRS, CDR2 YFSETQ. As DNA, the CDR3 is TGCGCCAGCAGCTCTCCGGGACACGGTGAAGTGGAGACCCAGTACTTC. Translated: CASSSPGHGEVETQYF. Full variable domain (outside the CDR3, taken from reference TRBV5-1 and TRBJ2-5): KAGVTQTPRYLIKTRGQQVTLSCSPISGHRSVSWYQQTPGQGLQFLFEYFSETQRNKGNFPGRFSGRQFSNSRSEMNVSTLELGDSALYLCASSSPGHGEVETQYFGPGTRLLVL.

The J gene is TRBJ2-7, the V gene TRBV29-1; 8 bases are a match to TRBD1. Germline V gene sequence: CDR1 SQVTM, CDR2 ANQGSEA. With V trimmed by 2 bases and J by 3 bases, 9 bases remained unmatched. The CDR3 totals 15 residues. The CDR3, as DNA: TGCAGCGTTGAACCGGAGGGGACAGGATTCTACGAGCAGTACTTC. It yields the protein CSVEPEGTGFYEQYF.

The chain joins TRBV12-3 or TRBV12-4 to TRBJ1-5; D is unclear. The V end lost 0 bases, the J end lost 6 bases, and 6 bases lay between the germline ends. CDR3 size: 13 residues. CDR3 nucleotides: TGTGCCAGCAGTTTAGCGATGGGTCAGCCCCAGCATTTT. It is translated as CASSLAMGQPQHF.

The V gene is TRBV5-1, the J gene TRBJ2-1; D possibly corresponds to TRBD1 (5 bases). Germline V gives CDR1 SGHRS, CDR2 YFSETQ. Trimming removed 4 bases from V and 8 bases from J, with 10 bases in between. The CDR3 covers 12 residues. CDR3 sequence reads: CASSPQGDEQFF. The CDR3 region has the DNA TGCGCCAGCAGCCCCCAGGGTGATGAGCAGTTCTTC.

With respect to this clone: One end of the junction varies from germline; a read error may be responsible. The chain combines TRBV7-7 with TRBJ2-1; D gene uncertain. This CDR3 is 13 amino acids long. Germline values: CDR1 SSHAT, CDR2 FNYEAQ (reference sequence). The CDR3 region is CASSSQPASEQFF. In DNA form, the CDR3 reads TGTGCTAGCAGCTCCCAGCCAGCCTCGGAGCAGTTCTTC.

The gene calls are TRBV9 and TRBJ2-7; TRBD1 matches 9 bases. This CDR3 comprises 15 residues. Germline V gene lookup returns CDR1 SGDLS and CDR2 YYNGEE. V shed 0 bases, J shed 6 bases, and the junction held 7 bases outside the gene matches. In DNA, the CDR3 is TGTGCCAGCAGCGTAGGAGGGACAGGGTCTGGCGAGCAGTACTTC. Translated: CASSVGGTGSGEQYF. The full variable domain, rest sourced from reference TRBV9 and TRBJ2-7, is DSGVTQTPKHLITATGQRVTLRCSPRSGDLSVYWYQQSLDQGLQFLIQYYNGEERAKGNILERFSAQQFPDLHSELNLSSLELGDSALYFCASSVGGTGSGEQYFGPGTRLTVT.

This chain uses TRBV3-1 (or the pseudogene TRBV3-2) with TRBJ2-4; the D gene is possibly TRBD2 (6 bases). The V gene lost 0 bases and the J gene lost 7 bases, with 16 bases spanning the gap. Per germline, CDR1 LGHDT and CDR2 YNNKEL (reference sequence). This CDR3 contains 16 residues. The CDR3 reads CASSQEYSGLMNIQYF. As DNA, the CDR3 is TGTGCCAGCAGCCAAGAATATTCGGGACTCATGAACATTCAGTACTTC.

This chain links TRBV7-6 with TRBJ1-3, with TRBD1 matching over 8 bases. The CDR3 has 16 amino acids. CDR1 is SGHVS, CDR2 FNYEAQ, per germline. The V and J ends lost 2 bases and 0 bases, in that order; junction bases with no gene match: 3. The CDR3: CASSLRTGHSGNTIYF. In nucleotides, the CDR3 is TGTGCCAGCAGCTTAAGGACAGGGCACTCTGGAAACACCATATATTTT.

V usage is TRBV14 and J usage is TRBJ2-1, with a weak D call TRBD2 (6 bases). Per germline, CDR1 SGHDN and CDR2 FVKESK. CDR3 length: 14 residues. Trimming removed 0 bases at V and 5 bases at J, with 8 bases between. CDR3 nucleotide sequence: TGTGCCAGCAGCCAAGACGCGGGACACAATGAGCAGTTCTTC. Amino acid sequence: CASSQDAGHNEQFF.

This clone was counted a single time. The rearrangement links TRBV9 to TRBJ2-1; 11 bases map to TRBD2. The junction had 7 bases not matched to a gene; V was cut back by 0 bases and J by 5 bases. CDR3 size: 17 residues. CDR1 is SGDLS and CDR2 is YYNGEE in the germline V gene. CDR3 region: CASSVAGGTSGDNEQFF. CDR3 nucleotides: TGTGCCAGCAGCGTAGCCGGGGGGACTAGCGGAGACAATGAGCAGTTCTTC.

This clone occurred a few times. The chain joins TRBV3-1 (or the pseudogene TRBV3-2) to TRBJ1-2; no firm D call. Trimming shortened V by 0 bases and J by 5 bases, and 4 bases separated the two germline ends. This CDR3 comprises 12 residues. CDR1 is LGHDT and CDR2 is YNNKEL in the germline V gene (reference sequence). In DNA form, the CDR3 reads TGTGCCAGCAGCCAAGATTGGTATGGCTACACCTTC. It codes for CASSQDWYGYTF.

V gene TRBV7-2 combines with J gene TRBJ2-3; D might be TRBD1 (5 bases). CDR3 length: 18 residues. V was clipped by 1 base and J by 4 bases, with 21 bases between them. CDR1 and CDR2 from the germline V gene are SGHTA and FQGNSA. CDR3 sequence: CASSLGSQDRQGADTQYF. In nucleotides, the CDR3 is TGTGCCAGCAGCTTAGGTTCTCAAGACAGACAAGGGGCAGATACGCAGTATTTT.

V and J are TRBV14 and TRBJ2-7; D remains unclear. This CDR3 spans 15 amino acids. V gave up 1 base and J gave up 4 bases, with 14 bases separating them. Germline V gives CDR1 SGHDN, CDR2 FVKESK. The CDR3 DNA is TGTGCCAGCAGCCAAGTTCAGAGTCCCCCTTACGAGCAGTACTTC. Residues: CASSQVQSPPYEQYF.

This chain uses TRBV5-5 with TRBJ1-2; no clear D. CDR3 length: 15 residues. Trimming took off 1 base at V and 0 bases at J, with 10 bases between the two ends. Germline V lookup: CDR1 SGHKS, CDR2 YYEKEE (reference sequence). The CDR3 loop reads CASSLRRSANYGYTF. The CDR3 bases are TGTGCCAGCAGCTTGAGGAGGTCCGCTAACTATGGCTACACCTTC.

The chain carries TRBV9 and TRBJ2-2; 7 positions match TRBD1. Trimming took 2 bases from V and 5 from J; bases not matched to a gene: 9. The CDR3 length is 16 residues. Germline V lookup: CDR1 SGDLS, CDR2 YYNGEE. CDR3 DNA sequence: TGTGCCAGCAGCGTGCAGGGGGTGAAGGGGACCGGGGAGCTGTTTTTT. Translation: CASSVQGVKGTGELFF.

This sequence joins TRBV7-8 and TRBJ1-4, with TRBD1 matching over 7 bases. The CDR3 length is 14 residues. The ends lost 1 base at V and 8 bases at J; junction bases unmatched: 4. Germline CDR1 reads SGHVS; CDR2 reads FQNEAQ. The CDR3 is CASSLGGGEEKLFF. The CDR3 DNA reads TGTGCCAGCAGCTTAGGAGGGGGCGAAGAAAAACTGTTTTTT.

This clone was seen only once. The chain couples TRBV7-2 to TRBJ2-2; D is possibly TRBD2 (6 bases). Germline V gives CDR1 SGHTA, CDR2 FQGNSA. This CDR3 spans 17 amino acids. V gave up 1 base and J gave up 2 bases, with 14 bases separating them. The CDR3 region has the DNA TGTGCCAGCAGCTTAGAGGCGGGACCAACCAACACCGGGGAGCTGTTTTTT. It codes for CASSLEAGPTNTGELFF. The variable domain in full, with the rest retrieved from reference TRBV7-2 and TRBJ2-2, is GAGVSQSPSNKVTEKGKDVELRCDPISGHTALYWYRQSLGQGLEFLIYFQGNSAPDKSGLPSDRFSAERTGGSVSTLTIQRTQQEDSAVYLCASSLEAGPTNTGELFFGEGSRLTVL.

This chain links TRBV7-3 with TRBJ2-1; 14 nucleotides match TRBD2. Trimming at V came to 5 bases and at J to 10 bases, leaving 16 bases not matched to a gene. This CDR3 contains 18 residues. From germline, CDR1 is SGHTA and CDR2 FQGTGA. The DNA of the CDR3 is TGTGCCAGCAGCCTGCATCCCCTGACTAGCGGGGGGGCCGAGGAGCAGTTCTTC. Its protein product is CASSLHPLTSGGAEEQFF.

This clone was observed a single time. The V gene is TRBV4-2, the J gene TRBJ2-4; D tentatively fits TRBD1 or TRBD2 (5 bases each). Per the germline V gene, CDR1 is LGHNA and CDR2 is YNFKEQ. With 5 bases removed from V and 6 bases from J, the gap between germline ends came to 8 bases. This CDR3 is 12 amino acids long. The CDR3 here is CASSGTGNIQYF. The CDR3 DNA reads TGTGCCAGCAGCGGGACCGGAAACATTCAGTACTTC.

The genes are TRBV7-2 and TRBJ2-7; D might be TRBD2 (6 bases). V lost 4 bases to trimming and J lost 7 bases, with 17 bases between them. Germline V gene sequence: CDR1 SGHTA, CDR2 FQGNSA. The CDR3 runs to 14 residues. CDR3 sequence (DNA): TGTGCCAGCAGCTACGGGACTCACTGGGGGGAGCAGTACTTC. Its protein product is CASSYGTHWGEQYF. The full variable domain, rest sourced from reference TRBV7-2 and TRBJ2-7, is GAGVSQSPSNKVTEKGKDVELRCDPISGHTALYWYRQSLGQGLEFLIYFQGNSAPDKSGLPSDRFSAERTGGSVSTLTIQRTQQEDSAVYLCASSYGTHWGEQYFGPGTRLTVT.